This T cell receptor beta chain was sequenced for a study of shared T cell receptors in the human thymus. Sequencing used immunoSEQ multiplex PCR; TCRdb keeps in-frame clones, though not all of them. The sample has hundreds of thousands of clones, about 87% seen once. These data also featured in a second study, about human thymus T cells. That study adds: Unrelated individuals reportedly shared highly overlapping thymic TCR repertoires.

The sequencing sample was made of thymocytes. This receptor was identified in a boy under two years old with a congenital heart defect.

The CDR3 nucleotides read TGTGCCAGCAGTTCGCTCGGACAGAATGAAAAACTGTTTTTT. It translates to CASSSLGQNEKLFF. The genes are TRBV6-5 and TRBJ1-4; D possibly corresponds to TRBD1 (6 bases). Germline lookup yields CDR1 MNHEY and CDR2 SVGAGI. V dropped 4 bases and J dropped 5 bases, with 11 bases sitting between them. The CDR3 totals 14 residues.